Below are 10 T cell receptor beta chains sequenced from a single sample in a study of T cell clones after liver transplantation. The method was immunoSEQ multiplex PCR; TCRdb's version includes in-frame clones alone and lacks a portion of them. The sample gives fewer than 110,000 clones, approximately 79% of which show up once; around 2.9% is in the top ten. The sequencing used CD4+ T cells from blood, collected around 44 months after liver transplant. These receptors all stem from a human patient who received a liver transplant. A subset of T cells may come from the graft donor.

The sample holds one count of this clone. The DNA of the CDR3 is TGTGCCAGCTCACTAAAACCCAGGGATGGCAATCAGCCCCAGCATTTT. Encoded protein: CASSLKPRDGNQPQHF. This rearrangement joins TRBV18 to TRBJ1-5; D possibly corresponds to TRBD1 (5 bases). V gave up 4 bases and J gave up 2 bases, with 15 bases separating them. Germline-derived CDR1 and CDR2 are KGHSH and LQKENI. This CDR3 spans 16 amino acids.

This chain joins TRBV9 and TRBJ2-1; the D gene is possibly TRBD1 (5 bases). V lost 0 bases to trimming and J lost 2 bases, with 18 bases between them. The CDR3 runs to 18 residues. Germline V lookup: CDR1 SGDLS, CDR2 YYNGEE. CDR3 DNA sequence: TGTGCCAGCAGCGTAGCTACATTTGGTAGGGGTACCTACAATGAGCAGTTCTTC. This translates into CASSVATFGRGTYNEQFF.

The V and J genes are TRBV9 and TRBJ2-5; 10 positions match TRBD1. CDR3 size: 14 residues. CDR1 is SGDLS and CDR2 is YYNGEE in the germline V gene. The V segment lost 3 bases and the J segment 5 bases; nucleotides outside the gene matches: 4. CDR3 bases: TGTGCCAGCAGCGCCAGGACAGGGGGTGAGACCCAGTACTTC. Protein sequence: CASSARTGGETQYF.

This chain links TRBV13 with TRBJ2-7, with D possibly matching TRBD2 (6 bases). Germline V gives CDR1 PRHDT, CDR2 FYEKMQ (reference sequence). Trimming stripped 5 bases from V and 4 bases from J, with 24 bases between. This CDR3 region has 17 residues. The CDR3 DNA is TGTGCCAGCAGCCCATCCTGGCGGGACTCCTCTTCTTACGAGCAGTACTTC. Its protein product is CASSPSWRDSSSYEQYF.

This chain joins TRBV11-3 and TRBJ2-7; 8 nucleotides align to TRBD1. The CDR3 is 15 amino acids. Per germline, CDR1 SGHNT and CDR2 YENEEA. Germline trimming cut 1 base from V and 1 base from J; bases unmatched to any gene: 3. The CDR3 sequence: CASSLGGTGSYEQYF. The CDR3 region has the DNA TGTGCCAGCAGCTTAGGCGGGACAGGATCCTACGAGCAGTACTTC.

Here the CDR3 reads CASSSTPTYEQYF. CDR3 nucleotide sequence: TGTGCCAGCAGTTCTACCCCAACCTACGAGCAGTACTTC. The V gene is TRBV28, the J gene TRBJ2-7, with unresolved D. Germline lookup yields CDR1 MDHEN and CDR2 SYDVKM. There are 13 residues in the CDR3. V was trimmed by 4 bases and J by 2 bases, leaving 9 bases between them.

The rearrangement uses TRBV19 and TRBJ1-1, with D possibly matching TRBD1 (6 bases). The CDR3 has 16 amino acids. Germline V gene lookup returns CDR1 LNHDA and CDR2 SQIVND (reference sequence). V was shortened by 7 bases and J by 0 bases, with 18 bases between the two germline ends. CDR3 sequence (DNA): TGTGCCAGTACTAATACTAACAGGGCCATGAACACTGAAGCTTTCTTT. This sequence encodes CASTNTNRAMNTEAFF.

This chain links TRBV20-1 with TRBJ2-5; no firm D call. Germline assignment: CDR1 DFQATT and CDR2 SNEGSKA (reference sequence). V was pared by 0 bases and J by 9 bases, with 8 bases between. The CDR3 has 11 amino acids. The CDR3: CSARDSMAQYF. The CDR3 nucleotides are TGCAGTGCTAGAGATTCTATGGCCCAGTACTTC.

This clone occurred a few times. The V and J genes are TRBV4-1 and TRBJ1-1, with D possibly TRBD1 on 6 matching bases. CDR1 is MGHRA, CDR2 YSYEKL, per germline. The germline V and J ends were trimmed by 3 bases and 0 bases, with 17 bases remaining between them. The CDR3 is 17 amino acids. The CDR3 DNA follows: TGCGCCAGCAGCCACCCCCTCGGACAGTTCATGAACACTGAAGCTTTCTTT. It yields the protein CASSHPLGQFMNTEAFF.

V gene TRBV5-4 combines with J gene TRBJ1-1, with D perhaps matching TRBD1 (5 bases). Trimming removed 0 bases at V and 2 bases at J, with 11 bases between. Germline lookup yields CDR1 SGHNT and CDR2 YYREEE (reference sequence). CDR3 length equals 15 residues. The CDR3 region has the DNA TGTGCCAGCAGCTTGGTGGGGGGAGCAAACACTGAAGCTTTCTTT. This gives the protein CASSLVGGANTEAFF. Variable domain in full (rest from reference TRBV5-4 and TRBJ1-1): ETGVTQSPTHLIKTRGQQVTLRCSSQSGHNTVSWYQQALGQGPQFIFQYYREEENGRGNFPPRFSGLQFPNYSSELNVNALELDDSALYLCASSLVGGANTEAFFGQGTRLTVV.